These 11 T cell receptor beta chains share one sample of origin, sequenced in a study of blood T cell repertoires in COVID-19 (dated by TCRdb to the early 2020s). The library came from the immunoSEQ multiplex PCR assay. The immuneACCESS repertoire file appears here via TCRdb, limited to in-frame rearrangements. These files lack a portion of the clones; in checked studies, under half of the deficit traces to unresolved V genes, and the cause of the others is not known. The sample includes 130,000 or so clones, with around 81% observed a single time. Around 1.5% of the sample goes to the ten largest clones. The sequenced material came from peripheral blood. The receptors were sampled from a human donor in a cohort sampled during active COVID-19.

This chain's CDR3 is CASSPGRGASYEQYF. The CDR3 DNA follows: TGCGCCAGCAGCCCGGGGCGGGGGGCTTCCTACGAGCAGTACTTC. V is TRBV5-1 and J is TRBJ2-7; 8 nucleotides match TRBD2. V was pared by 4 bases and J by 1 base, with 7 bases of the junction left unmatched. Germline V CDR1 and CDR2: SGHRS, YFSETQ. The CDR3 extends over 15 amino acids.

Concerning this clone: The junction and the germline gene differ at one end; a read error may be behind it. This rearrangement joins TRBV7-7 to TRBJ2-3; 8 bases map to TRBD2. Germline V lookup: CDR1 SSHAT, CDR2 FNYEAQ (reference sequence). The CDR3 runs to 16 residues. The DNA of the CDR3 is TGTGCTAGCAGCTTGACTAGCGATGCTAGCACAGATACGCAGTATTTT. This sequence encodes CASSLTSDASTDTQYF.

The CDR3 bases are TGTGCCAGTAGGAACACGGGACAGGGGAACACTGAAGCTTTCTTT. It codes for CASRNTGQGNTEAFF. The J gene is TRBJ1-1, the V gene TRBV19; 9 nucleotides match TRBD1. Trimming removed 6 bases from V and 1 base from J; junction bases left unmatched: 6. The CDR3 covers 15 residues. In germline, CDR1 is LNHDA, CDR2 SQIVND (reference sequence).

The chain uses TRBV7-2 and TRBJ2-7, with a possible D match to TRBD2 (7 bases). The ends were cut back, 1 base at V and 5 bases at J, with 15 bases in the middle. Germline CDR1 is SGHTA and CDR2 is FQGNSA. The CDR3 loop spans 15 amino acids. CDR3 amino acids: CASSLVGGAQDEQYF. The CDR3 DNA follows: TGTGCCAGCAGCTTAGTTGGGGGGGCCCAGGACGAGCAGTACTTC. The full variable domain, in which reference TRBV7-2 and TRBJ2-7 provide the parts outside the CDR3, is GAGVSQSPSNKVTEKGKDVELRCDPISGHTALYWYRQSLGQGLEFLIYFQGNSAPDKSGLPSDRFSAERTGGSVSTLTIQRTQQEDSAVYLCASSLVGGAQDEQYFGPGTRLTVT.

The chain combines TRBV18 with TRBJ2-5; no clear D gene. Germline assignment: CDR1 KGHSH and CDR2 LQKENI. Trimming removed 5 bases at V and 5 bases at J, with 12 bases between. The CDR3 extends over 13 amino acids. This CDR3 is CASSASMEETQYF. The CDR3 nucleotides read TGTGCCAGCTCAGCCTCAATGGAGGAGACCCAGTACTTC.

The J gene is TRBJ2-7, the V gene TRBV28; tentative D call: TRBD1 (5 bases). The germline V gene encodes CDR1 MDHEN and CDR2 SYDVKM. The CDR3 has 12 amino acids. V was clipped by 6 bases and J by 3 bases, with 9 bases between them. CDR3 nucleotides: TGTGCCAGCAGACAGCAGGGCTACGAGCAGTACTTC. Translation gives CASRQQGYEQYF.

This clone was detected once. The chain employs TRBV24-1 and TRBJ2-3; tentative D call: TRBD1 (6 bases). Germline assignment: CDR1 KGHDR and CDR2 SFDVKD. V shed 1 base and J shed 6 bases, with 13 bases lying between them. The CDR3 is made up of 15 amino acids. Here the CDR3 reads CATSDFSGQGDTQYF. The CDR3 nucleotides are TGTGCCACCAGTGATTTCTCCGGGCAGGGGGATACGCAGTATTTT.

The chain carries TRBV19 and TRBJ2-7, with D perhaps matching TRBD1 (6 bases). Germline V CDR1 and CDR2: LNHDA, SQIVND (reference sequence). V gave up 2 bases and J gave up 2 bases, with 19 bases separating them. This CDR3 has 17 residues. The CDR3 coding sequence is TGTGCCAGTAGTATAAGCCCCCCGCGGACAGAAACCTACGAGCAGTACTTC. Amino acids: CASSISPPRTETYEQYF.

V and J are TRBV5-1 and TRBJ2-7, with a possible D match to TRBD1 (6 bases). CDR3 length: 14 amino acids. Germline CDR1 is SGHRS and CDR2 is YFSETQ. V was shortened by 0 bases and J by 4 bases, with 11 bases between the two germline ends. CDR3 DNA: TGCGCCAGCAGCTTGGAGGGGACAATTTACGAGCAGTACTTC. It is translated as CASSLEGTIYEQYF.

The chain uses TRBV5-1 and TRBJ1-6; 8 bases fit TRBD1. Germline CDR1 reads SGHRS; CDR2 reads YFSETQ. CDR3 length: 15 amino acids. V was clipped by 0 bases and J by 10 bases; unmatched bases: 6. Here the CDR3 reads CASSLGQGNQSPLHF. In DNA, the CDR3 is TGCGCCAGCAGCTTGGGACAGGGGAATCAGTCACCCCTCCACTTT.

The chain has TRBV28 and TRBJ1-1; the match to TRBD1 covers 9 bases. Per germline, CDR1 MDHEN and CDR2 SYDVKM. The CDR3 contains 14 residues. J was trimmed by 1 base and V by 4 bases; bases with no gene match: 1. CDR3 sequence reads: CASSSGQGNTEAFF. The CDR3 nucleotides are TGTGCCAGCAGTTCGGGACAGGGGAACACTGAAGCTTTCTTT.